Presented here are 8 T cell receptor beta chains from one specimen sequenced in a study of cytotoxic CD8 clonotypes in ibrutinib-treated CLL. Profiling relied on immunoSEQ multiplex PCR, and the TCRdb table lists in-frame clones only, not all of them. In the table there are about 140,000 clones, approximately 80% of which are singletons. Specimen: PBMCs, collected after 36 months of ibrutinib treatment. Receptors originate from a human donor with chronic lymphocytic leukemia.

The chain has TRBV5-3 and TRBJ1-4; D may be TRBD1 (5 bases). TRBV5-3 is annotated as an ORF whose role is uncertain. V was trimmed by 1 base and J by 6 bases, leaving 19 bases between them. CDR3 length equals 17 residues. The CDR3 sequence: CARSLRHLVGGHEKLFF. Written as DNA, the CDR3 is TGTGCCAGAAGCTTGAGACACTTGGTGGGGGGTCATGAAAAACTGTTTTTT.

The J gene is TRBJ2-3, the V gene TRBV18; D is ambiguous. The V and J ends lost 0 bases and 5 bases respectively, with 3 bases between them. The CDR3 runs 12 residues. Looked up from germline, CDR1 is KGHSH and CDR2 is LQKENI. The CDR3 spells CASSPPGDTQYF. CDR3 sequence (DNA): TGTGCCAGCTCACCACCGGGAGATACGCAGTATTTT.

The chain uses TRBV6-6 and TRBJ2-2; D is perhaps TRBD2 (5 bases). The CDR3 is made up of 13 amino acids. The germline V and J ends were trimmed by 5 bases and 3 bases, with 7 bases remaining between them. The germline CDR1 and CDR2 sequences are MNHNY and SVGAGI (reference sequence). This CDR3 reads CASSPGDTGELFF. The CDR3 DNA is TGTGCCAGCAGTCCCGGGGACACCGGGGAGCTGTTTTTT.

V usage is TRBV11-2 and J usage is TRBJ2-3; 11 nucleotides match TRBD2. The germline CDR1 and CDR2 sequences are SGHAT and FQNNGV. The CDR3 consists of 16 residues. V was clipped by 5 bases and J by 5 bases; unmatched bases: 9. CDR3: CASSPVAGGHVDTQYF. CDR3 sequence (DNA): TGTGCCAGCAGCCCTGTAGCGGGGGGGCATGTAGATACGCAGTATTTT.

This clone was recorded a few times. CDR3 amino acids: CASSLTTSGPQETQYF. CDR3 nucleotide sequence: TGTGCCAGCAGCTTAACGACTAGCGGGCCTCAAGAGACCCAGTACTTC. The rearrangement links TRBV7-3 to TRBJ2-5, with 10 bases that match TRBD2. J was trimmed by 2 bases and V by 0 bases; bases with no gene match: 3. This CDR3 is 16 amino acids long. CDR1 SGHTA and CDR2 FQGTGA come from the germline V gene.

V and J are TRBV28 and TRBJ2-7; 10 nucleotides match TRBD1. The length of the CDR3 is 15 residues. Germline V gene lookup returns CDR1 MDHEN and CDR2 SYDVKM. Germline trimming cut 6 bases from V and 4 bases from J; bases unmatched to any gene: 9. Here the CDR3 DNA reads TGTGCCAGCAGGGGACCGGGACAGGGGACTTACGAGCAGTACTTC. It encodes CASRGPGQGTYEQYF.

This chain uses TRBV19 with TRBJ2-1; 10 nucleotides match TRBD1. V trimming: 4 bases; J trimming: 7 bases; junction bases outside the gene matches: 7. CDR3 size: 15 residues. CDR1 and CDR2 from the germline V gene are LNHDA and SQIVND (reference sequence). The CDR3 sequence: CASSRRDRGSNEQFF. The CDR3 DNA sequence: TGTGCCAGTAGTAGGCGGGACAGGGGTTCGAATGAGCAGTTCTTC.

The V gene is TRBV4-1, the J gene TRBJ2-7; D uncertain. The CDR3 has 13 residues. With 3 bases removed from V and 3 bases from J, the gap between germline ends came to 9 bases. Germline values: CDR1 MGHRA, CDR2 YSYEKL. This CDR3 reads CASSQDVSYEQYF. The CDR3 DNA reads TGCGCCAGCAGCCAGGACGTGAGCTACGAGCAGTACTTC.